This entry lists 3 T cell receptor beta chains sequenced from one sample in a study of blood T cell repertoires in COVID-19. Data came from immunoSEQ multiplex PCR; TCRdb stores just in-frame clones and leaves some out. Of some 200,000 clones detected, about 90% appear once; the ten largest clones hold around 2.1%. The material sequenced was PBMCs or T cells enriched from blood (not recorded which). Receptor source: a woman between 25 and 40 years old who had recovered from COVID-19.

This chain uses TRBV9 with TRBJ2-2; maybe TRBD1 (5 bases). The V end was cut by 1 base, the J end by 0 bases, with 16 bases between. Germline-derived CDR1 and CDR2 are SGDLS and YYNGEE. The CDR3 has 18 amino acids. As DNA, the CDR3 is TGTGCCAGCAGCGTACGGCCAGGGCAGACCACGAACACCGGGGAGCTGTTTTTT. As protein: CASSVRPGQTTNTGELFF.

The genes are TRBV19 and TRBJ2-1; 10 nucleotides line up with TRBD2. The germline gives CDR1 LNHDA, CDR2 SQIVND (reference sequence). V was clipped by 3 bases and J by 4 bases; unmatched bases: 6. CDR3 size: 16 residues. The CDR3 sequence: CASSMVSGRGYNEQFF. CDR3 nucleotides: TGTGCCAGTAGTATGGTGAGCGGGAGGGGTTACAATGAGCAGTTCTTC. The full variable domain, with the rest looked up from reference TRBV19 and TRBJ2-1, is DGGITQSPKYLFRKEGQNVTLSCEQNLNHDAMYWYRQDPGQGLRLIYYSQIVNDFQKGDIAEGYSVSREKKESFPLTVTSAQKNPTAFYLCASSMVSGRGYNEQFFGPGTRLTVL.

The rearrangement joins TRBV7-2 to TRBJ1-2; D perhaps matches TRBD1 (5 bases). Trimming removed 3 bases from V and 9 bases from J, with 14 bases in between. The V gene's germline CDR1 is SGHTA and CDR2 FQGNSA. The CDR3 runs to 13 residues. CDR3: CASSFIGQGSYTF. In DNA form, the CDR3 reads TGTGCCAGCAGCTTTATCGGACAAGGGAGCTACACCTTC.